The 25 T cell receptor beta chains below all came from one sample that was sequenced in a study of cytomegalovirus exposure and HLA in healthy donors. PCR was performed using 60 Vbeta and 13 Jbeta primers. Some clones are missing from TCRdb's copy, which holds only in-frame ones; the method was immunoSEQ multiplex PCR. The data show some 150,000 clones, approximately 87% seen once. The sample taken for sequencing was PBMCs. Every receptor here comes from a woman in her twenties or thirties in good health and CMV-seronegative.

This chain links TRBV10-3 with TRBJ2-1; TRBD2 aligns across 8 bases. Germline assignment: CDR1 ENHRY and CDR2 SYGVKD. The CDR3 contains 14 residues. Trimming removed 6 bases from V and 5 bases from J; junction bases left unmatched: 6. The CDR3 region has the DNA TGTGCCATCAGAGGACTAGCAGAGGACAATGAGCAGTTCTTC. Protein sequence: CAIRGLAEDNEQFF.

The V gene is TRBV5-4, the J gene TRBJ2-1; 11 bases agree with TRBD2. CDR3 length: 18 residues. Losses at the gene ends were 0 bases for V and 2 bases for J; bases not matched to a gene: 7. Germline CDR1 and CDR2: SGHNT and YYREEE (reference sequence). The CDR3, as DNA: TGTGCCAGCAGCTTGGGGGGGCTAGCGGGAGGTACCTACAATGAGCAGTTCTTC. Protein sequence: CASSLGGLAGGTYNEQFF. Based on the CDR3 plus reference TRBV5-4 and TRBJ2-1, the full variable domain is ETGVTQSPTHLIKTRGQQVTLRCSSQSGHNTVSWYQQALGQGPQFIFQYYREEENGRGNFPPRFSGLQFPNYSSELNVNALELDDSALYLCASSLGGLAGGTYNEQFFGPGTRLTVL.

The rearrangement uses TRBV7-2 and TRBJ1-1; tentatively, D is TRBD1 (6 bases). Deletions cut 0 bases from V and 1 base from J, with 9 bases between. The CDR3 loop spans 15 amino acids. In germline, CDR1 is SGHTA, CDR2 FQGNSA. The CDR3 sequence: CASSLAGTWNTEAFF. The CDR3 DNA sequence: TGTGCCAGCAGCTTAGCAGGGACATGGAACACTGAAGCTTTCTTT.

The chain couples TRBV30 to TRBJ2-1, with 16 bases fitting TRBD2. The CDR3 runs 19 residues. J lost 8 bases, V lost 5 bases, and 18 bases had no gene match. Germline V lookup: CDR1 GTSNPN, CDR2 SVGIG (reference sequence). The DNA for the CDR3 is TGTGCCTGGGGGACTAGCGGGAGGGCCTGGTCGGCGTGGGAGGATGAGCAGTTCTTC. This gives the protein CAWGTSGRAWSAWEDEQFF.

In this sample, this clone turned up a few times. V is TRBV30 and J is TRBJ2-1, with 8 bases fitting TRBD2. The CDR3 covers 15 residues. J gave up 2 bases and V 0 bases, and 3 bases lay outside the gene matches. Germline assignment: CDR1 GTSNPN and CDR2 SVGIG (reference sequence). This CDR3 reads CAWSVTGGPYNEQFF. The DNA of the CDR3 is TGTGCCTGGAGTGTGACGGGAGGGCCCTACAATGAGCAGTTCTTC.

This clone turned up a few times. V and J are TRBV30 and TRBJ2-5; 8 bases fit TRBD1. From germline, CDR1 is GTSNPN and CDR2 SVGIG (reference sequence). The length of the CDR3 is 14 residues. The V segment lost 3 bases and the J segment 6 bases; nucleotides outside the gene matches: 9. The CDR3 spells CAWSPGGQGQTQYF. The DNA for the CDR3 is TGTGCCTGGAGCCCAGGCGGACAGGGACAGACCCAGTACTTC.

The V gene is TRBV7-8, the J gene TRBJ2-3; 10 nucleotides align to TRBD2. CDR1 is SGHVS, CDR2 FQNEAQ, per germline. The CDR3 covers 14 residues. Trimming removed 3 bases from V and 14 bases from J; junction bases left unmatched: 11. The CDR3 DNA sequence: TGTGCCAGCAGCTTGGGGGACGGGACTAGCGATCCGTATTTT. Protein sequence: CASSLGDGTSDPYF.

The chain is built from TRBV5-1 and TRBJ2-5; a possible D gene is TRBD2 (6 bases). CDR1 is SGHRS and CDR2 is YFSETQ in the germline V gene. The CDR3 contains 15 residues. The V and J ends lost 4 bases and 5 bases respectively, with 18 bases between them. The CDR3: CASSPGSREGETQYF. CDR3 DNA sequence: TGCGCCAGCAGCCCGGGGTCGCGGGAAGGGGAGACCCAGTACTTC.

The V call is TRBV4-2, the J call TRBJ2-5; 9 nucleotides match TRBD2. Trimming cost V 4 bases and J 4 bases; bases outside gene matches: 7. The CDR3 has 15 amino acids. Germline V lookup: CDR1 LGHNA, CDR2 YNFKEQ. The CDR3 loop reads CASSLSGSFGETQYF. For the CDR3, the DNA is TGTGCCAGCAGCCTTAGCGGGAGTTTTGGAGAGACCCAGTACTTC.

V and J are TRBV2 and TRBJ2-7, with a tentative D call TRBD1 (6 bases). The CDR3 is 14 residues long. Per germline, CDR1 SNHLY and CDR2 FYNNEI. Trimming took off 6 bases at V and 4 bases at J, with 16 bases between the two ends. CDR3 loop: CASRQGGLGYEQYF. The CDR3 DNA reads TGTGCCAGCAGGCAAGGGGGTTTGGGGTACGAGCAGTACTTC.

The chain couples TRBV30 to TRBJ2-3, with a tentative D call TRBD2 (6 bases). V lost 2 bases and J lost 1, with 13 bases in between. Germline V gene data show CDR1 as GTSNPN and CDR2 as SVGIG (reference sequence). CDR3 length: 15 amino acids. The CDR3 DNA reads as TGTGCCTGGAGTCCCCTCGCGGGGCGCACAGATACGCAGTATTTT. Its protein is CAWSPLAGRTDTQYF.

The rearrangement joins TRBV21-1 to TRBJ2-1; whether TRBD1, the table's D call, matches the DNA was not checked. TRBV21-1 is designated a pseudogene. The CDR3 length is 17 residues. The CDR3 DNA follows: TGTGCCAGCAGCAAAGAGGGGCCGGAGTCTTCCTACAATGAGCAGTTCTTC. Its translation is CASSKEGPESSYNEQFF.

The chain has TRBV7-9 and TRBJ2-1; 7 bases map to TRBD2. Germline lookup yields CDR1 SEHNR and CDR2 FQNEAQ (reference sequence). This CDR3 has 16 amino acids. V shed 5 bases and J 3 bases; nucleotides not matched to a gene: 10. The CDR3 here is CASSEGGGSFYNEQFF. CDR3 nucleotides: TGTGCCAGCAGCGAAGGAGGCGGGAGTTTCTACAATGAGCAGTTCTTC.

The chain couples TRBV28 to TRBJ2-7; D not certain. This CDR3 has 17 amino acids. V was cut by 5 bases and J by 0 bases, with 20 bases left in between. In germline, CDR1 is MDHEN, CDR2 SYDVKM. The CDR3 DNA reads TGTGCCAGCAGTCCCAGAAGCGTCTTCAAAAACTCCTACGAGCAGTACTTC. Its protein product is CASSPRSVFKNSYEQYF.

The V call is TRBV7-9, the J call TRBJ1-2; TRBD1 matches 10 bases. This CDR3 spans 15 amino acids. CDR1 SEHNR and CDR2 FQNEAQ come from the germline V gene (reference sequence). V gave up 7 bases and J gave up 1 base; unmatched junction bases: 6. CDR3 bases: TGTGCCAGCATCGGGACAGGGGTTGGTAACTATGGCTACACCTTC. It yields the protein CASIGTGVGNYGYTF.

The DNA of the CDR3 is TGTGCCAGCAGAAAGACCCGGGACAGAGCCTACGAGCAGTACTTC. This encodes CASRKTRDRAYEQYF. The J gene is TRBJ2-7, the V gene TRBV6-5; TRBD1 agrees at 7 bases. V was pared by 6 bases and J by 2 bases, with 10 bases of the junction left unmatched. CDR1 MNHEY and CDR2 SVGAGI come from the germline V gene. CDR3 size: 15 residues.

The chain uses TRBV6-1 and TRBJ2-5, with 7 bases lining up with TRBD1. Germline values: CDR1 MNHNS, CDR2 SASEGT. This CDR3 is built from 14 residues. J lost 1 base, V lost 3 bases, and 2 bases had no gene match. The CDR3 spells CASSEGTAQETQYF. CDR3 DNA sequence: TGTGCCAGCAGTGAGGGGACAGCCCAAGAGACCCAGTACTTC.

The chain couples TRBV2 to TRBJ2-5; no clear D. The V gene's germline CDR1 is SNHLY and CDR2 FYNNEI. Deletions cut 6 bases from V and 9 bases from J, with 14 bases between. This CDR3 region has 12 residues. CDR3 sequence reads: CASRIDTGPQYF. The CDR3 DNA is TGTGCCAGCAGGATAGACACCGGTCCCCAGTACTTC.

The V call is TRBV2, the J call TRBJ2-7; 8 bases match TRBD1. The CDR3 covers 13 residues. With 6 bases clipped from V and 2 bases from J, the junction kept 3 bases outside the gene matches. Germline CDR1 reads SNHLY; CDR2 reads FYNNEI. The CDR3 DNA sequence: TGTGCCAGCAGAGACAGGGGCCCCTACGAGCAGTACTTC. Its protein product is CASRDRGPYEQYF.

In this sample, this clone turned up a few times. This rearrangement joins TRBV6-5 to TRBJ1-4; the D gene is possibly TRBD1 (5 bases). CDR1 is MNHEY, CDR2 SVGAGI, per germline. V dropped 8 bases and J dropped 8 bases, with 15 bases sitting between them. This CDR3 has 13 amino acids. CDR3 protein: CASEPRWGEKLFF. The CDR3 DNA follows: TGTGCCAGCGAGCCGCGGTGGGGCGAAAAACTGTTTTTT.

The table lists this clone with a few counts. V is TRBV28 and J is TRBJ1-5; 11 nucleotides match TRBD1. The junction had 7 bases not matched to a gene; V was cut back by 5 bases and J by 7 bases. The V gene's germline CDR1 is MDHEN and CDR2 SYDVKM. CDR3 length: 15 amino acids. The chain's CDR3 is CASSPGTGGRQPQHF. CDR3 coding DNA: TGTGCCAGCAGTCCTGGGACAGGGGGTAGGCAGCCCCAGCATTTT. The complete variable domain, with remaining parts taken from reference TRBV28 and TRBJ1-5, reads DVKVTQSSRYLVKRTGEKVFLECVQDMDHENMFWYRQDPGLGLRLIYFSYDVKMKEKGDIPEGYSVSREKKERFSLILESASTNQTSMYLCASSPGTGGRQPQHFGDGTRLSIL.

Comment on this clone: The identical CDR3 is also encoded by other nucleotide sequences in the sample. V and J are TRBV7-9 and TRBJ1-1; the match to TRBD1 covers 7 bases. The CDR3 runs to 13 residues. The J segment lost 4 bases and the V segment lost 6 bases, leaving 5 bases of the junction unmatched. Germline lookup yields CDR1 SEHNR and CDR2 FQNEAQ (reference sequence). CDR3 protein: CASSSTGSTEAFF. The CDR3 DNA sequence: TGTGCCAGCAGTTCGACAGGGTCCACTGAAGCTTTCTTT.

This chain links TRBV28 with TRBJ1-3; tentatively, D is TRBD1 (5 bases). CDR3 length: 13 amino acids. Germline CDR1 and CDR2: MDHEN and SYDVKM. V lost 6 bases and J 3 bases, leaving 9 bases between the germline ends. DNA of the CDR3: TGTGCCAGCAGAACCCAGGGTGGAAACACCATATATTTT. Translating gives CASRTQGGNTIYF.

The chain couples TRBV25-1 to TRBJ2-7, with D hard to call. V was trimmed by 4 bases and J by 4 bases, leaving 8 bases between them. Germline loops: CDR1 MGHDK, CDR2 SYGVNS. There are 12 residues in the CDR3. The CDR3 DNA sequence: TGTGCCAGCAGTGGAGACATTTACGAGCAGTACTTC. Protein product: CASSGDIYEQYF.

Here the CDR3 DNA reads TGTGCCAGCAGCCCTGGGACAGTTTCAGGGGAGCTGTTTTTT. Translating it yields CASSPGTVSGELFF. The chain joins TRBV6-5 to TRBJ2-2, with 7 nucleotides matching TRBD1. V dropped 6 bases and J dropped 8; count of bases not matched to a gene: 9. Germline CDR1 is MNHEY and CDR2 is SVGAGI. The CDR3 contains 14 residues.